This T cell receptor beta chain was documented in a study of T cells in Graves' hyperthyroidism and ophthalmopathy. The V gene's germline CDR1 is LNHDA and CDR2 SQIVND (reference sequence). V lost 3 bases and J 6 bases, leaving 12 bases between the germline ends. This CDR3 region has 15 residues. The investigators amplified TCR beta CDR3 regions from RNA transcripts. A set of HTBI primers served as the primers for a first-round RT-PCR of the TCR CDR3. TCRdb itself ran the multiplex PCR reads through MiXCR, one entry per CDR3 protein. The sample records about 660,000 distinct CDR3 sequences, roughly 46% being singletons.

This TCR derives from an adult man with Graves' disease, either hyperthyroidism or ophthalmopathy (not recorded which). Sequences were obtained from peripheral blood or thyroid tissue (not recorded which). V and J are TRBV19 and TRBJ1-6; the D gene is possibly TRBD1 (6 bases). The CDR3 nucleotides read TGTGCCAGTAGTATTGGTGGGGGCGGTAATTCACCCCTCCACTTT. Encoded protein: CASSIGGGGNSPLHF.